Sequencing of this TCR beta chain was carried out in a study of siplizumab effects on memory and regulatory T cells. Overall study results and limits: A major contribution to the alloresponse seemed to be made by naive T cells, which seemed more diverse than memory cells. With siplizumab, Treg-derived clones averaged approximately 66% of mappable alloreactive CD4+ clones, versus roughly 27% in controls.

The table lists this clone with a few counts. Its antigen is not identified. The assay was immunoSEQ multiplex PCR, and TCRdb's table has in-frame clones only and misses some. The table records 100,000 or so clones, 94% of them present only once. The source of this sequence is a human donor in good health. Sample: Tregs sorted from blood.

CDR3 loop: CASSFVLGGYTF. DNA for the CDR3: TGTGCCAGCAGCTTTGTCTTGGGTGGCTACACCTTC. This chain joins TRBV7-9 and TRBJ1-2; D ambiguous. The ends were cut back, 3 bases at V and 7 bases at J, with 9 bases in the middle. The germline CDR1 and CDR2 sequences are SEHNR and FQNEAQ (reference sequence). CDR3 length equals 12 residues. The full variable domain, its missing parts supplied by reference TRBV7-9 and TRBJ1-2, is DTGVSQNPRHKITKRGQNVTFRCDPISEHNRLYWYRQTLGQGPEFLTYFQNEAQLEKSRLLSDRFSAERPKGSFSTLEIQRTEQGDSAMYLCASSFVLGGYTFGSGTRLTVV.